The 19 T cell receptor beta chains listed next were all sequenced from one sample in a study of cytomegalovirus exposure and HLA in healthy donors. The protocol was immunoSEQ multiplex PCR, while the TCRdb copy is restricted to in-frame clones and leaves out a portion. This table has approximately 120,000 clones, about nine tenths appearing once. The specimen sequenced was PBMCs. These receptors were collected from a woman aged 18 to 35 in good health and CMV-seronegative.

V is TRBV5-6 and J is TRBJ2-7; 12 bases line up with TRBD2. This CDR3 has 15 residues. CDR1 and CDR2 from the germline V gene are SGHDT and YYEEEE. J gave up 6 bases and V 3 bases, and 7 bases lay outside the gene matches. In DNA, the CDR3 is TGTGCCAGCAGCTCAGCTAGCGGGGGGGCCAGCGAGCAGTACTTC. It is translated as CASSSASGGASEQYF.

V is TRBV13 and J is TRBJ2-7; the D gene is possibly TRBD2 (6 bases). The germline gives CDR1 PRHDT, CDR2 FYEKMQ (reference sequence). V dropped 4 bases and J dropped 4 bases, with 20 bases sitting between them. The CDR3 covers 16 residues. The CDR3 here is CASSSRHGGYSYEQYF. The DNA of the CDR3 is TGTGCCAGCAGCTCGCGACATGGGGGGTACTCATACGAGCAGTACTTC.

The CDR3 DNA follows: TGTGCCAGCAGCCCAGAGCGGGGGGGCCTTGAGACCCAGTACTTC. Protein sequence: CASSPERGGLETQYF. The gene calls are TRBV4-2 and TRBJ2-5; 10 nucleotides agree with TRBD2. The CDR3 has 15 residues. Trimming removed 4 bases from V and 5 bases from J; junction bases left unmatched: 7. Per the germline V gene, CDR1 is LGHNA and CDR2 is YNFKEQ.

CDR3 in amino acids: CASSDPAGRYSPLHF. The CDR3 nucleotides read TGTGCCAGCAGTGACCCTGCGGGGCGCTATTCACCCCTCCACTTT. The chain links TRBV28 to TRBJ1-6, with D perhaps TRBD1 (5 bases). The germline V gene encodes CDR1 MDHEN and CDR2 SYDVKM. With 5 bases removed from V and 8 bases from J, the gap between germline ends came to 16 bases. CDR3 size: 15 residues.

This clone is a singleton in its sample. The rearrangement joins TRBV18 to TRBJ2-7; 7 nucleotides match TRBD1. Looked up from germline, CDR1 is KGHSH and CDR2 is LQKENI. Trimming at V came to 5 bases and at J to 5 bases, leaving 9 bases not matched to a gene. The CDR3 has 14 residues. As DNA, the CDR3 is TGTGCCAGCTCAGCAGACAGGGTTGTTAACGAGCAGTACTTC. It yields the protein CASSADRVVNEQYF.

CDR3 sequence: CASSEGNLATETQYF. Written as DNA, the CDR3 is TGTGCCAGCAGCGAGGGTAACCTAGCGACCGAGACCCAGTACTTC. This chain uses TRBV9 with TRBJ2-5, with D possibly matching TRBD2 (6 bases). There are 15 residues in the CDR3. CDR1 SGDLS and CDR2 YYNGEE come from the germline V gene. The V end lost 3 bases, the J end lost 5 bases, and 17 bases lay between the germline ends.

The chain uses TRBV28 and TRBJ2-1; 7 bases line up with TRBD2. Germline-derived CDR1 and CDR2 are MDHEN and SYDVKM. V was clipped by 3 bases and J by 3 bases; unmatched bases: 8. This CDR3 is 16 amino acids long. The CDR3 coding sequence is TGTGCCAGCAGTTTTATGCCTAGCGGCCTCTACAATGAGCAGTTCTTC. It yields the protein CASSFMPSGLYNEQFF.

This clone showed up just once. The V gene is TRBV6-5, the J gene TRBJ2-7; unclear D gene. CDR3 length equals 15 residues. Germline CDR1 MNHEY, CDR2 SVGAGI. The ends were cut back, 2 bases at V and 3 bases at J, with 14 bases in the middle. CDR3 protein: CASSYHPTIFYEQYF. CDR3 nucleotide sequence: TGTGCCAGCAGTTACCACCCGACAATTTTCTACGAGCAGTACTTC.

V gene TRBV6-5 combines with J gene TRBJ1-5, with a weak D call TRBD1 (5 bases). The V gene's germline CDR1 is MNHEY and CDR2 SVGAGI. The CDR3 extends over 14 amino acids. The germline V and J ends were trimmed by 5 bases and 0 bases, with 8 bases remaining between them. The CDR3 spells CASSDSVSNQPQHF. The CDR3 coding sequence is TGTGCCAGCAGTGACAGTGTTAGCAATCAGCCCCAGCATTTT.

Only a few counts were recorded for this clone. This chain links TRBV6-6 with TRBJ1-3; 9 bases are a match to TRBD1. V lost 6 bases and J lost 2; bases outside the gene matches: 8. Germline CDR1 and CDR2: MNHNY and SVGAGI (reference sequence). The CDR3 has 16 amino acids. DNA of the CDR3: TGTGCCAGCAGACCCCCCCGGGACAGGGCTGGAAACACCATATATTTT. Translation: CASRPPRDRAGNTIYF.

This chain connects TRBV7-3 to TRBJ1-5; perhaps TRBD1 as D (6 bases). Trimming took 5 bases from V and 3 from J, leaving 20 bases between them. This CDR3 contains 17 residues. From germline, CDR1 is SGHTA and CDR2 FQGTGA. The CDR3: CASSVAVGGGLNQPQHF. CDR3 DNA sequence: TGTGCCAGCAGCGTAGCAGTCGGGGGGGGGCTCAATCAGCCCCAGCATTTT.

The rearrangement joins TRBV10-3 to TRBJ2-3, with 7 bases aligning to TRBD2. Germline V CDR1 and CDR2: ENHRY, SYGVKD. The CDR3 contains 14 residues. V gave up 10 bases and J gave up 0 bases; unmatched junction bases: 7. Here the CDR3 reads CATRSGASTDTQYF. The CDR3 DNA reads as TGTGCCACCAGAAGCGGGGCTAGCACAGATACGCAGTATTTT.

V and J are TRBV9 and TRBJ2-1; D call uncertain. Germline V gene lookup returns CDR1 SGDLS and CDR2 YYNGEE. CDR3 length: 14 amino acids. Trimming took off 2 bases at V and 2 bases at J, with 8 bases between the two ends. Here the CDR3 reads CASSVGPTYNEQFF. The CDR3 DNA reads TGTGCCAGCAGCGTTGGGCCGACCTACAATGAGCAGTTCTTC.

In DNA form, the CDR3 reads TGTGCCAGCAGCCACGGGTCGGGAGCTAGCACAGATACGCAGTATTTT. It is translated as CASSHGSGASTDTQYF. The chain uses TRBV4-2 and TRBJ2-3, with D maybe TRBD2 (6 bases). The CDR3 has 16 residues. Per the germline V gene, CDR1 is LGHNA and CDR2 is YNFKEQ. Trimming left V 3 bases short and J 0 bases short, with 13 bases between.

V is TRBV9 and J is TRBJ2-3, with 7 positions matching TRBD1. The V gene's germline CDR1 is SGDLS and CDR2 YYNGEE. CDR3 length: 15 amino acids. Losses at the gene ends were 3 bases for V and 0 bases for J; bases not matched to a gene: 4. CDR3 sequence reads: CASSGLQGSTDTQYF. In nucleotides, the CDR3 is TGTGCCAGCAGCGGCCTACAGGGGAGCACAGATACGCAGTATTTT.

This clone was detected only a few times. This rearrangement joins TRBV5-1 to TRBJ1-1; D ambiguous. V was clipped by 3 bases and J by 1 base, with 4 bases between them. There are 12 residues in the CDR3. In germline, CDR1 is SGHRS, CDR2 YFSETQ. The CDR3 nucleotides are TGCGCCAGCAGCTCGGGGAACACTGAAGCTTTCTTT. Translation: CASSSGNTEAFF.

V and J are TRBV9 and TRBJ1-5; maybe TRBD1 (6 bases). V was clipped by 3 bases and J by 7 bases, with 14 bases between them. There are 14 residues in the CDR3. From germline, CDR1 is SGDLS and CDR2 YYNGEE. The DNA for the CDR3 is TGTGCCAGCAGCGGTGGACAGTTGGGCCAGCCCCAGCATTTT. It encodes CASSGGQLGQPQHF. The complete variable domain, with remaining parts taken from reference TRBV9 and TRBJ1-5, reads DSGVTQTPKHLITATGQRVTLRCSPRSGDLSVYWYQQSLDQGLQFLIQYYNGEERAKGNILERFSAQQFPDLHSELNLSSLELGDSALYFCASSGGQLGQPQHFGDGTRLSIL.

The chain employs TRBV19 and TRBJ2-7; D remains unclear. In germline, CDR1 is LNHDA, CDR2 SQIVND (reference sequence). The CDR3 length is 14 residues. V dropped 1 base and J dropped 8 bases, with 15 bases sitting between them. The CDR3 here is CASSIAIPPYKQYF. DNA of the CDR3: TGTGCCAGTAGTATAGCCATTCCTCCGTACAAGCAGTACTTC.

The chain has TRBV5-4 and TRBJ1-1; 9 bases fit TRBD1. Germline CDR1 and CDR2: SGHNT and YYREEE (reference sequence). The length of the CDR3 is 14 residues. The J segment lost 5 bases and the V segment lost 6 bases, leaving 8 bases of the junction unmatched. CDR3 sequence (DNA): TGTGCCAGCACCCAGACAGGGGGTGGAACTGAAGCTTTCTTT. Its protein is CASTQTGGGTEAFF.